A single sample is the source of the 28 T cell receptor beta chains below, sequenced in a study of metastatic and nonmetastatic thyroid tumors. All patients were untreated before thyroid surgery. Using MiXCR, TCRdb reanalyzed the PCR reads. Of over 25,000 clones listed, approximately 17% were seen once; the top ten hold about 5%. Sequenced input: blood. All receptors come from a female donor with papillary thyroid cancer or a benign thyroid nodule (not recorded which). Some clones in this sample may be carry-over from other donors' samples.

This clone has at least ten counts. This chain joins TRBV7-3 and TRBJ1-1; D is ambiguous. Germline assignment: CDR1 SGHTA and CDR2 FQGTGA. This CDR3 spans 16 amino acids. V lost 1 base to trimming and J lost 1 base, with 13 bases between them. CDR3 DNA: TGTGCCAGCAGCTTAAATTGGGTTGTGGGGAACACTGAAGCTTTCTTT. Protein product: CASSLNWVVGNTEAFF.

Ten or more counts support this clone. The chain employs TRBV10-3 and TRBJ2-5; TRBD2 aligns across 8 bases. The CDR3 covers 13 residues. In germline, CDR1 is ENHRY, CDR2 SYGVKD. Trimming at V came to 5 bases and at J to 4 bases, leaving 3 bases not matched to a gene. The DNA for the CDR3 is TGTGCCATCAGTAATAGCGGGACAGAGACCCAGTACTTC. Translation gives CAISNSGTETQYF.

This sequence joins TRBV24-1 and TRBJ1-3, with a weak D call TRBD1 (5 bases). The CDR3 extends over 16 amino acids. The V and J ends lost 3 bases and 3 bases respectively, with 14 bases between them. Germline V lookup: CDR1 KGHDR, CDR2 SFDVKD. In nucleotides, the CDR3 is TGTGCCACCAGTGATGTAGGGGCTTCATTTGGAAACACCATATATTTT. This gives the protein CATSDVGASFGNTIYF.

This clone was seen ten or more times. The J gene is TRBJ2-1, the V gene TRBV29-1, with no clear D. CDR1 is SQVTM, CDR2 ANQGSEA, per germline. The CDR3 is made up of 14 amino acids. The V and J ends lost 4 bases and 0 bases respectively, with 10 bases between them. DNA for the CDR3: TGCAGCGTTGGGCAGGCACGCTCCTACAATGAGCAGTTCTTC. The encoded protein is CSVGQARSYNEQFF.

The chain combines TRBV6-1 with TRBJ1-2; D unclear. CDR3 length equals 15 residues. Germline V CDR1 and CDR2: MNHNS, SASEGT. V was clipped by 3 bases and J by 9 bases, with 20 bases between them. The CDR3 reads CASSDLSAAFHCYTF. DNA of the CDR3: TGTGCCAGCAGTGATCTTTCGGCCGCCTTCCATTGCTACACCTTC.

In its sample, this clone was seen many times. The chain carries TRBV6-4 and TRBJ1-1, with 8 bases lining up with TRBD1. The germline CDR1 and CDR2 sequences are MRHNA and SNTAGT. The CDR3 length is 14 residues. V lost 4 bases, J lost 4 bases, and 5 bases stayed unmatched. This CDR3 is CASSVSQGATEAFF. The CDR3 DNA sequence: TGTGCCAGCAGTGTCAGTCAGGGGGCCACTGAAGCTTTCTTT.

By frequency in the sample, this clone is medium-sized (0.01 to 0.1%). V is TRBV6-1 and J is TRBJ2-7; 8 bases align to TRBD1. The CDR3 has 15 residues. The trim removed 4 bases at V and 3 bases at J, leaving 8 bases unmatched. Germline V gives CDR1 MNHNS, CDR2 SASEGT. The CDR3: CASSVVETGVYEQYF. CDR3 in DNA: TGTGCCAGCAGTGTTGTTGAGACAGGGGTCTACGAGCAGTACTTC.

This clone was observed many times. This rearrangement joins TRBV5-1 to TRBJ1-1; 7 bases fit TRBD1. CDR1 is SGHRS and CDR2 is YFSETQ in the germline V gene. This CDR3 comprises 15 residues. J gave up 1 base and V 4 bases, and 7 bases lay outside the gene matches. In nucleotides, the CDR3 is TGCGCCAGCAGCCTAACAGGGGCGAAGAACACTGAAGCTTTCTTT. Protein sequence: CASSLTGAKNTEAFF.

This clone was observed many times. This chain uses TRBV4-1 with TRBJ1-1; D may be TRBD1 (5 bases). CDR3 length: 15 residues. CDR1 is MGHRA, CDR2 YSYEKL, per germline. The V end was cut by 2 bases, the J end by 2 bases, with 12 bases between. The CDR3 reads CASSQQPQGNTEAFF. The DNA for the CDR3 is TGCGCCAGCAGCCAACAGCCTCAGGGTAACACTGAAGCTTTCTTT.

Worth noting for this clone: This sample also contains other DNA sequences that code for the same CDR3. The chain uses TRBV12-5 and TRBJ1-2, with D possibly being TRBD1 (5 bases). The CDR3 has 14 amino acids. Germline values: CDR1 LGHNT, CDR2 FRNRAP. V was pared by 3 bases and J by 8 bases, with 16 bases between. The CDR3 region is CASGLFQGAKGYTF. CDR3 DNA: TGTGCTAGTGGTTTATTCCAGGGTGCTAAAGGCTACACCTTC.

This clone was detected many times. The CDR3 sequence is CASSLMSGGPNEQFF. In DNA form, the CDR3 reads TGTGCCAGCAGTTTAATGAGCGGGGGACCCAATGAGCAGTTCTTC. The chain recombines TRBV12-3 or TRBV12-4 with TRBJ2-1, with 8 bases matching TRBD2. The CDR3 consists of 15 residues. V gave up 2 bases and J gave up 6 bases; unmatched junction bases: 6.

This clone turned up a few times. This rearrangement joins TRBV6-2 or TRBV6-3 to TRBJ2-1, with 11 bases aligning to TRBD1. The germline gives CDR1 MNHEY, CDR2 SVGEGT. The V gene end was trimmed by 8 bases and the J gene end by 7 bases; junction bases not matched to a gene: 10. The CDR3 covers 15 residues. The CDR3 loop reads CASAIEGTGGNEQFF. The CDR3 DNA is TGTGCCAGCGCGATTGAAGGGACAGGGGGGAATGAGCAGTTCTTC.

This clone came up a few times. An end of the junction does not agree with germline; a read error may underlie this. The chain recombines TRBV12-3 or TRBV12-4 with TRBJ2-1, with 7 nucleotides matching TRBD2. The CDR3 loop spans 16 amino acids. CDR3 sequence: CVSSHTSVISYNEQFF. The CDR3 DNA sequence: TGTGTCAGCAGTCACACTAGCGTAATCTCCTACAATGAGCAGTTCTTC.

In this sample, this clone turned up many times. V usage is TRBV5-4 and J usage is TRBJ1-4; 9 positions agree with TRBD1. CDR1 is SGHNT and CDR2 is YYREEE in the germline V gene (reference sequence). This CDR3 is 17 amino acids long. The junction had 8 bases not matched to a gene; V was cut back by 0 bases and J by 5 bases. The CDR3 coding sequence is TGTGCCAGCAGCTTGGGAGGGGGACAGGGAGAGAATGAAAAACTGTTTTTT. The encoded protein is CASSLGGGQGENEKLFF.

This clone qualifies as medium-sized (0.01 to 0.1%). This rearrangement joins TRBV7-2 to TRBJ2-7; D uncertain. The V gene's germline CDR1 is SGHTA and CDR2 FQGNSA. Trimming left V 4 bases short and J 3 bases short, with 4 bases between. The length of the CDR3 is 11 residues. The CDR3 bases are TGTGCCAGCAGCTATTTCTACGAGCAGTACTTC. This sequence encodes CASSYFYEQYF.

Ten or more counts support this clone. The chain is built from TRBV5-5 and TRBJ1-5; D is ambiguous. This CDR3 has 16 amino acids. CDR1 and CDR2 from the germline V gene are SGHKS and YYEKEE (reference sequence). V was shortened by 4 bases and J by 1 base, with 15 bases between the two germline ends. CDR3 DNA: TGTGCCAGCAGCGTCGGTTCAACCTTCAGCAATCAGCCCCAGCATTTT. Translated: CASSVGSTFSNQPQHF. The complete variable domain, with remaining parts taken from reference TRBV5-5 and TRBJ1-5, reads DAGVTQSPTHLIKTRGQQVTLRCSPISGHKSVSWYQQVLGQGPQFIFQYYEKEERGRGNFPDRFSARQFPNYSSELNVNALLLGDSALYLCASSVGSTFSNQPQHFGDGTRLSIL.

This clone was counted many times. A read error may account for a junction end that differs from germline. The V call is TRBV2, the J call TRBJ2-1; D is ambiguous. CDR3 length equals 13 residues. Germline loops: CDR1 SNHLY, CDR2 FYNNEI. CDR3 DNA: TGTGCCAGCAGTGTACCCTCCCTTCCTGAGCGGTTCTTC. Translating gives CASSVPSLPERFF.

This clone was detected ten times or more. V and J are TRBV5-6 and TRBJ1-2, with 7 bases that match TRBD1. The CDR3 spans 14 residues. CDR1 SGHDT and CDR2 YYEEEE come from the germline V gene. With V trimmed by 6 bases and J by 4 bases, 9 bases remained unmatched. DNA for the CDR3: TGTGCCAGCATCCCGACAGGGCAACTCTATGGCTACACCTTC. As protein: CASIPTGQLYGYTF.

This clone was recorded many times. The chain links TRBV5-1 to TRBJ1-2; D not certain. The CDR3 spans 15 residues. Germline loops: CDR1 SGHRS, CDR2 YFSETQ. Trimming pared 4 bases from V and 0 bases from J, leaving 13 bases between. In DNA, the CDR3 is TGCGCCAGCAGCCTCGAGACGGCATCTAACTATGGCTACACCTTC. The encoded protein is CASSLETASNYGYTF. Using reference TRBV5-1 and TRBJ1-2 for the parts outside the CDR3, the full variable domain is KAGVTQTPRYLIKTRGQQVTLSCSPISGHRSVSWYQQTPGQGLQFLFEYFSETQRNKGNFPGRFSGRQFSNSRSEMNVSTLELGDSALYLCASSLETASNYGYTFGSGTRLTVV.

This clone was observed at least ten times. The sample holds other DNA sequences that translate to the same CDR3. V and J are TRBV5-1 and TRBJ2-5; D is ambiguous. V lost 3 bases and J 2 bases, leaving 11 bases between the germline ends. The germline V gene encodes CDR1 SGHRS and CDR2 YFSETQ. There are 14 residues in the CDR3. The CDR3 DNA is TGCGCCAGCAGCTCTTCGGCAGCGCAAGAGACCCAGTACTTC. Translation gives CASSSSAAQETQYF.

The chain recombines TRBV5-1 with TRBJ2-5, with 11 bases fitting TRBD1. CDR3 length equals 20 residues. J lost 2 bases, V lost 3 bases, and 18 bases had no gene match. Germline V gene lookup returns CDR1 SGHRS and CDR2 YFSETQ. The CDR3 DNA follows: TGCGCCAGCAGCTCGCGACCGCCGGGACAGGGGGTTACCCAACAAGAGACCCAGTACTTC. The encoded protein is CASSSRPPGQGVTQQETQYF. Full variable domain (rest looked up from reference TRBV5-1 and TRBJ2-5): KAGVTQTPRYLIKTRGQQVTLSCSPISGHRSVSWYQQTPGQGLQFLFEYFSETQRNKGNFPGRFSGRQFSNSRSEMNVSTLELGDSALYLCASSSRPPGQGVTQQETQYFGPGTRLLVL.

This clone has ten or more counts. The chain has TRBV6-1 and TRBJ2-2, with a tentative D call TRBD2 (5 bases). Germline lookup yields CDR1 MNHNS and CDR2 SASEGT. The V end was cut by 5 bases, the J end by 4 bases, with 5 bases between. This CDR3 is built from 12 residues. CDR3 loop: CASSRGTGELFF. The CDR3 DNA sequence: TGTGCCAGCAGTCGGGGCACCGGGGAGCTGTTTTTT.

This rearrangement joins TRBV4-1 to TRBJ1-6; D not resolved. Trimming stripped 1 base from V and 7 bases from J, with 14 bases between. CDR1 and CDR2 from the germline V gene are MGHRA and YSYEKL. This CDR3 comprises 16 residues. The DNA of the CDR3 is TGCGCCAGCAGCCAAGCCACCGGGTCAGCAAATTCACCCCTCCACTTT. Its translation: CASSQATGSANSPLHF.

This clone was observed at least ten times. J is TRBJ1-1 and V is TRBV2; D is ambiguous. With 6 bases removed from V and 1 base from J, the gap between germline ends came to 15 bases. The CDR3 length is 15 residues. Germline V gives CDR1 SNHLY, CDR2 FYNNEI. CDR3 region: CASRPDGGKNTEAFF. As DNA, the CDR3 is TGTGCCAGCAGACCCGATGGAGGGAAGAACACTGAAGCTTTCTTT.

The chain links TRBV7-2 to TRBJ2-7; TRBD2 matches at 13 bases. The CDR3 runs 15 residues. The V gene end was trimmed by 4 bases and the J gene end by 2 bases; junction bases not matched to a gene: 2. CDR1 SGHTA and CDR2 FQGNSA come from the germline V gene. CDR3 DNA sequence: TGTGCCAGCAGCTACGGACTAGCGGGGGCCTACGAGCAGTACTTC. This gives the protein CASSYGLAGAYEQYF.

The chain combines TRBV18 with TRBJ1-2; a weak D match, TRBD1 (6 bases). Per germline, CDR1 KGHSH and CDR2 LQKENI. Trimming left V 4 bases short and J 1 base short, with 10 bases between. The CDR3 spans 14 residues. This chain's CDR3 is CASSQRQVNYGYTF. The CDR3 DNA reads TGTGCCAGCTCACAACGACAGGTTAACTATGGCTACACCTTC.

This clone has ten or more counts. This sequence joins TRBV20-1 and TRBJ1-1; 7 positions agree with TRBD1. The CDR3 is 13 amino acids. Trimming removed 3 bases from V and 0 bases from J; junction bases left unmatched: 1. The germline V gene encodes CDR1 DFQATT and CDR2 SNEGSKA (reference sequence). CDR3 bases: TGCAGTGCTAGGACAGGGCTGAACACTGAAGCTTTCTTT. Protein: CSARTGLNTEAFF.

This clone was counted at least ten times. The chain recombines TRBV20-1 with TRBJ2-7, with 9 bases matching TRBD2. Germline V gene sequence: CDR1 DFQATT, CDR2 SNEGSKA (reference sequence). V dropped 3 bases and J dropped 2; count of bases not matched to a gene: 8. The CDR3 runs to 15 residues. The CDR3 coding sequence is TGCAGTGCTAGGCAGTCTGCGGGGGGGACCTACGAGCAGTACTTC. It yields the protein CSARQSAGGTYEQYF.